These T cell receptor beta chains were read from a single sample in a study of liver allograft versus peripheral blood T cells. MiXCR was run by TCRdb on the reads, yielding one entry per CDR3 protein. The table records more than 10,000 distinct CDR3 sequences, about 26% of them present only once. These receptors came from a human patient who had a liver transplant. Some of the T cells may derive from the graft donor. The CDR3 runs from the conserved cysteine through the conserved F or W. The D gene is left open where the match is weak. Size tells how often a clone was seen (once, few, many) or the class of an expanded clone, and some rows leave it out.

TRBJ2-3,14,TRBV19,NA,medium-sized,CASSSPQRSDTQYF,TGTGCCAGTAGCTCCCCCCAAAGATCGGATACGCAGTATTTT
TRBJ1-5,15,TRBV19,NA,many,CASSIRLYSNQPQHF,TGTGCCAGTAGTATACGGCTTTATAGCAATCAGCCCCAGCATTTT
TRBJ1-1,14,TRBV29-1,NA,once,CSVGMRGANTEAFF,TGCAGCGTTGGGATGCGGGGCGCGAACACTGAAGCTTTCTTT
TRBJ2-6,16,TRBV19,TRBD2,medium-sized,CASSKSGGPGANVLTF,TGTGCCAGTAGTAAAAGCGGGGGCCCTGGGGCCAACGTCCTGACTTTC
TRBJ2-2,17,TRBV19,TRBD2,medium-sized,CASSMALRTSWTGELFF,TGTGCCAGTAGTATGGCCCTTAGGACTAGTTGGACCGGGGAGCTGTTTTTT
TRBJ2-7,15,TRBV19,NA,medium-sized,CASSNSGGTPYEQYF,TGTGCCAGTAGTAATAGCGGAGGGACTCCCTACGAGCAGTACTTC
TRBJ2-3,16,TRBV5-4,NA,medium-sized,CASSTRAFDGTDTQYF,TGTGCCAGCAGCACGAGGGCCTTCGATGGAACAGATACGCAGTATTTT
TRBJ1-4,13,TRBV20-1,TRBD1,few,CSAREGGREKLFF,TGCAGTGCTAGAGAAGGGGGCAGGGAAAAACTGTTTTTT
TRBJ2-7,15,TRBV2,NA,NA,CASSVGWGYVTEQYF,TGTGCCAGCAGTGTAGGATGGGGTTACGTGACCGAGCAGTACTTC
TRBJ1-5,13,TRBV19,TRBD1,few,CASRGTVGQPQHF,TGTGCCAGTCGAGGGACAGTGGGTCAGCCCCAGCATTTT
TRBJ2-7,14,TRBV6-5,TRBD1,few,CASSKWDRGTVEYF,TGTGCCAGCAGTAAGTGGGACAGGGGTACGGTCGAGTACTTC
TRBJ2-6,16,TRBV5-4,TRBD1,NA,CATKQGSPSGANVLTF,TGTGCCACGAAACAGGGGTCCCCCTCTGGGGCCAACGTCCTGACTTTC
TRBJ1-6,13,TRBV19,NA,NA,CASSINSRNPLHF,TGTGCCAGTAGTATCAATTCGAGGAACCCCCTCCACTTT
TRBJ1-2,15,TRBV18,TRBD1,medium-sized,CASSPESTGDYGYTF,TGTGCCAGCTCACCCGAATCGACAGGGGACTATGGCTACACCTTC
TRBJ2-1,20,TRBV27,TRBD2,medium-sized,CASSFLPGTSGTLSYNEQFF,TGTGCCAGCAGTTTTCTACCCGGGACTAGCGGGACTCTCTCCTACAATGAGCAGTTCTTC
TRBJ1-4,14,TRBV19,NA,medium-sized,CATAKDSNNEKLFF,TGTGCCACAGCTAAGGACTCAAATAATGAAAAACTGTTTTTT
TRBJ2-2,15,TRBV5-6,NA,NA,CASSLAGVDTGELFF,TGTGCCAGCAGCTTGGCAGGAGTCGACACCGGGGAGCTGTTTTTT
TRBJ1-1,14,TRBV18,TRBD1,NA,CASSPGTGRAEAFF,TGTGCCAGCTCACCGGGGACAGGGAGAGCTGAAGCTTTCTTT
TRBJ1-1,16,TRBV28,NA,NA,CASRAYRSAANTEAFF,TGTGCCAGCAGGGCCTACCGGTCGGCGGCGAACACTGAAGCTTTCTTT
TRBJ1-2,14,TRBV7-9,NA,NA,CASSLEVVASDATF,TGTGCCAGCAGCTTAGAGGTGGTCGCCAGCGACGCCACCTTC
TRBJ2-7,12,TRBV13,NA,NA,CASSSQDYEQYF,TGTGCCAGCAGCTCCCAAGACTACGAGCAGTACTTC
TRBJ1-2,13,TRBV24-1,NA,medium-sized,CATSVAGGRGYTF,TGTGCCACCAGTGTGGCGGGGGGCAGGGGCTACACCTTC
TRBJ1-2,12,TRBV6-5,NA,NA,CASSQKTYGYTF,TGTGCCAGCAGCCAAAAGACCTATGGCTACACCTTC
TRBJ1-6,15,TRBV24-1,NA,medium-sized,CATSDLRQGNSPLHF,TGTGCCACCAGTGATTTGAGGCAGGGGAATTCACCCCTCCACTTT
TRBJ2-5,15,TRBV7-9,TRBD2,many,CASSLGTSAPETQYF,TGTGCCAGCAGCTTAGGGACTAGCGCCCCAGAGACCCAGTACTTC
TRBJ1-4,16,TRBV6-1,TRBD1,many,CASTEPRDRVNEKLFF,TGTGCCAGCACCGAGCCCAGGGACAGGGTGAATGAAAAACTGTTTTTT
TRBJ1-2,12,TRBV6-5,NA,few,CASSRPGGGYTF,TGTGCCAGCAGTCGACCCGGGGGGGGCTACACCTTC
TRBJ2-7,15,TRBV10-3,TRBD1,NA,CATQKGRQGSYEQYF,TGTGCCACCCAAAAGGGCCGACAGGGTTCCTACGAGCAGTACTTC
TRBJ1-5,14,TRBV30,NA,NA,CAWSVGQVLPPQHF,TGTGCCTGGAGTGTAGGTCAGGTCTTACCGCCCCAGCATTTT
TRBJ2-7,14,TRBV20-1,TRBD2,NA,CSAGKSGGFGGQYF,TGCAGTGCTGGAAAAAGCGGGGGATTCGGGGGGCAGTACTTC
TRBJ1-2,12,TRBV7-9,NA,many,CASSSSVYGYTF,TGTGCCAGCAGCTCTTCAGTCTATGGCTACACCTTC
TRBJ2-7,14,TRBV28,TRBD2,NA,CATVPSGNSYEQYF,TGTGCCACCGTTCCTAGCGGGAACTCCTACGAGCAGTACTTC
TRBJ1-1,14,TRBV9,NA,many,CASSVHGRDTEAFF,TGTGCCAGCAGCGTCCACGGAAGGGACACTGAAGCTTTCTTT
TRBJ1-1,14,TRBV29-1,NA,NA,CSVEAEAMNTEAFF,TGCAGCGTTGAAGCGGAGGCGATGAACACTGAAGCTTTCTTT
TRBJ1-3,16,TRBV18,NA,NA,CASSPSEQVSGNTIYF,TGTGCCAGCTCACCGTCGGAACAAGTCTCTGGAAACACCATATATTTT
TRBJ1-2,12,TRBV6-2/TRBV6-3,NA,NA,CASSYGGYGYTF,TGTGCCAGCAGTTACGGAGGATATGGCTACACCTTC
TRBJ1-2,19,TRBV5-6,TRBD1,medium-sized,CASSLWAGQGQFSHYGYTF,TGTGCCAGCAGCTTGTGGGCGGGACAGGGTCAATTTTCCCACTATGGCTACACCTTC
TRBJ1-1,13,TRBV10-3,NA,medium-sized,CAISEGGGIEAFF,TGTGCCATCAGTGAGGGCGGGGGAATTGAAGCTTTCTTT
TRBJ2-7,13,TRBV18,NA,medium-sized,CASSPQGTVEQYF,TGTGCCAGCTCACCACAAGGGACGGTCGAGCAGTACTTC
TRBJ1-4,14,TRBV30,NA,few,CAWSVLSTNEKLFF,TGTGCCTGGAGTGTACTCTCAACTAATGAAAAACTGTTTTTT
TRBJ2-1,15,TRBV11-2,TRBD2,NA,CASSLDAGANNEQFF,TGTGCCAGCAGCTTAGATGCGGGAGCTAACAATGAGCAGTTCTTC
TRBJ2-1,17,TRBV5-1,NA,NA,CASSSINLASTYNEQFF,TGCGCCAGCAGCAGTATCAACCTAGCGAGCACCTACAATGAGCAGTTCTTC
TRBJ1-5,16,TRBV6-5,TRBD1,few,CASRAGTVDSNQPQHF,TGTGCCAGCAGGGCCGGGACAGTTGATAGCAATCAGCCCCAGCATTTT
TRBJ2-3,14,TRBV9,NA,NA,CASSPSGGSDTQYF,TGTGCCAGCAGCCCCTCTGGGGGTTCAGATACGCAGTATTTT
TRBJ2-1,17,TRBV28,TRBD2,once,CASSPPLAGGLYNEQFF,TGTGCCAGCAGTCCGCCACTAGCGGGAGGGCTATACAATGAGCAGTTCTTC
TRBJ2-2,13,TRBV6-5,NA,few,CASTRGQTGELFF,TGTGCCAGCACCCGGGGGCAGACCGGGGAGCTGTTTTTT